These 25 T cell receptor beta chains were sequenced from one sample in a study of T-cell memory formation after mild COVID-19. TCRdb passed the 5' RACE reads through MiXCR, listing each CDR3 protein once. The sample yields around 180,000 distinct CDR3 sequences, less than 20% seen once. The material sequenced was PBMCs or a T cell subset sorted from them (not recorded which). The receptors derive from a man aged 18 to 30 who had mild COVID-19 (a few samples of this study predate the infection). Cell type and time point are not known.

This clonotype turned up a few times. The chain combines TRBV3-1 with TRBJ1-2; a possible D gene is TRBD1 (5 bases). From germline, CDR1 is LGHDT and CDR2 YNNKEL (reference sequence). Between the trimmed V and J ends, which lost 0 bases and 8 bases, there was a span of 19 bases. This CDR3 has 16 residues. The CDR3 DNA follows: TGTGCCAGCAGCCAAGATAGCCAGGGCAGGACTAGGGGCTACACCTTC. Protein: CASSQDSQGRTRGYTF.

The chain carries TRBV11-3 and TRBJ2-2; D unresolved. The CDR3 has 13 amino acids. V lost 0 bases to trimming and J lost 6 bases, with 5 bases between them. Looked up from germline, CDR1 is SGHNT and CDR2 is YENEEA. The CDR3 spells CASSLEGPGELFF. The DNA for the CDR3 is TGTGCCAGCAGCTTAGAAGGGCCCGGGGAGCTGTTTTTT.

The CDR3 region has the DNA TGTGCCAGCAGCCATAGAGGGGGGCTGTCCTACAATGAGCAGTTCTTC. Residues: CASSHRGGLSYNEQFF. The chain links TRBV11-2 to TRBJ2-1; D possibly uses TRBD1 or TRBD2 (6 bases each). This CDR3 comprises 16 residues. V shed 5 bases and J shed 1 base, with 15 bases lying between them. CDR1 and CDR2 from the germline V gene are SGHAT and FQNNGV.

The rearrangement joins TRBV14 to TRBJ2-7; D may be TRBD1 (5 bases). V lost 5 bases and J lost 4, with 12 bases in between. The CDR3 has 13 amino acids. Germline CDR1 is SGHDN and CDR2 is FVKESK. The CDR3 spells CASSYSTAYEQYV. In DNA, the CDR3 is TGTGCCAGCAGCTATTCGACAGCTTACGAGCAGTACGTC.

J is TRBJ1-2 and V is TRBV12-3 or TRBV12-4; no firm D call. The CDR3 runs 13 residues. V lost 3 bases, J lost 8 bases, and 13 bases lay in between. In DNA, the CDR3 is TGTGCCAGCAGTTTTCCCCCGGTAGACGGCTACACCTTC. It specifies CASSFPPVDGYTF.

This clonotype has more than one count but fewer than ten. This chain joins TRBV7-9 and TRBJ1-1; tentatively, D is TRBD1 (5 bases). The germline V gene has CDR1 SEHNR and CDR2 FQNEAQ (reference sequence). V was clipped by 5 bases and J by 11 bases, with 18 bases between them. This CDR3 has 13 amino acids. In nucleotides, the CDR3 is TGTGCCAGCAGCCCAGACAGAATTCTGGGGGCTTTCTTT. Translating gives CASSPDRILGAFF.

This clonotype was seen more than once but under ten times. This rearrangement joins TRBV7-2 to TRBJ2-5; 11 bases match TRBD2. Per the germline V gene, CDR1 is SGHTA and CDR2 is FQGNSA. The CDR3 has 15 residues. Losses at the gene ends were 5 bases for V and 5 bases for J; bases not matched to a gene: 7. The DNA of the CDR3 is TGTGCCAGCAGCCCCCGACTAGCGGGGAGGGAGACCCAGTACTTC. This codes for CASSPRLAGRETQYF.

In its sample, this clonotype was seen many times. The rearrangement joins TRBV6-6 to TRBJ2-3, with unresolved D. This CDR3 region has 15 residues. Germline CDR1 and CDR2: MNHNY and SVGAGI (reference sequence). The ends were cut back, 6 bases at V and 0 bases at J, with 13 bases in the middle. CDR3 amino acids: CASSPHALSTDTQYF. In nucleotides, the CDR3 is TGTGCCAGCAGCCCACACGCACTGAGCACAGATACGCAGTATTTT.

This clonotype was observed a handful of times. The chain carries TRBV6-5 and TRBJ2-2, with 7 bases lining up with TRBD1. The V gene's germline CDR1 is MNHEY and CDR2 SVGAGI. The CDR3 is made up of 14 amino acids. V gave up 7 bases and J gave up 4 bases; unmatched junction bases: 6. CDR3 loop: CASTLNRGTGELFF. CDR3 bases: TGTGCCAGCACCCTCAACAGGGGCACCGGGGAGCTGTTTTTT.

The chain couples TRBV7-2 to TRBJ2-5; D may be TRBD2 (5 bases). The germline V gene has CDR1 SGHTA and CDR2 FQGNSA. This CDR3 has 14 residues. V lost 4 bases to trimming and J lost 5 bases, with 14 bases between them. CDR3 sequence reads: CASSWRVSEETQYF. The DNA of the CDR3 is TGTGCCAGCAGCTGGCGGGTCTCAGAGGAGACCCAGTACTTC.

The chain recombines TRBV6-2 or TRBV6-3 with TRBJ2-2, with D uncertain. V was shortened by 8 bases and J by 4 bases, with 11 bases between the two germline ends. Germline V gene lookup returns CDR1 MNHEY and CDR2 SVGEGT. This CDR3 is 13 amino acids long. In DNA, the CDR3 is TGTGCCAGCTGTAAAAGTCTCACCGGGGAGCTGTTTTTT. It yields the protein CASCKSLTGELFF.

This clonotype has more than one count but fewer than ten. The chain couples TRBV7-2 to TRBJ2-1; TRBD2 matches at 8 bases. This CDR3 has 16 residues. V lost 5 bases and J lost 9; bases outside the gene matches: 15. Germline values: CDR1 SGHTA, CDR2 FQGNSA. The CDR3 sequence is CASSPIWAGGLREQFF. The CDR3 coding sequence is TGTGCCAGCAGCCCGATTTGGGCGGGGGGCCTCCGTGAGCAGTTCTTC.

In its sample, this clonotype was seen a few times. This chain uses TRBV2 with TRBJ2-5, with TRBD2 identical over 12 bases. Per the germline V gene, CDR1 is SNHLY and CDR2 is FYNNEI. The CDR3 has 16 residues. After removal of 6 bases from V and 5 bases from J, the junction contained 10 bases not matched to a gene. The CDR3 DNA is TGTGCCAGCAGGGCCACCGGGACTAGCGGGCGGGAGACCCAGTACTTC. Protein product: CASRATGTSGRETQYF.

The V and J genes are TRBV28 and TRBJ1-4; D uncertain. The CDR3 spans 13 residues. V was trimmed by 5 bases and J by 8 bases, leaving 12 bases between them. CDR1 MDHEN and CDR2 SYDVKM come from the germline V gene. The CDR3 coding sequence is TGTGCCAGCAGTACCTTGAAATTCGAAAAACTGTTTTTT. Protein product: CASSTLKFEKLFF.

This chain uses TRBV9 with TRBJ1-2; D is perhaps TRBD1 (6 bases). The CDR3 runs 14 residues. V shed 0 bases and J shed 6 bases, with 12 bases lying between them. Germline CDR1 SGDLS, CDR2 YYNGEE. CDR3 amino acids: CASSVGFGGNGYTF. The CDR3 bases are TGTGCCAGCAGCGTAGGATTTGGGGGCAATGGCTACACCTTC.

The CDR3 reads CASSQDGAGKTQYF. For the CDR3, the DNA is TGCGCCAGCAGCCAAGATGGGGCAGGAAAGACCCAGTACTTC. The rearrangement links TRBV4-1 to TRBJ2-5; perhaps TRBD1 as D (5 bases). The CDR3 contains 14 residues. The germline V gene encodes CDR1 MGHRA and CDR2 YSYEKL. The V end was cut by 0 bases, the J end by 6 bases, with 11 bases between.

The chain couples TRBV6-5 to TRBJ2-7; 8 bases are a match to TRBD1. The germline gives CDR1 MNHEY, CDR2 SVGAGI. The CDR3 length is 14 residues. V lost 6 bases, J lost 6 bases, and 10 bases stayed unmatched. In DNA, the CDR3 is TGTGCCAGCAGGGGTACAGGGGGGAACGGCGAGCAGTACGTC. Its protein is CASRGTGGNGEQYV.

CDR3 DNA sequence: TGTGCCAGCAGCGTCCCGGGGGGGCCGGAAGATACGCAGTATTTT. Encoded protein: CASSVPGGPEDTQYF. The V and J genes are TRBV9 and TRBJ2-3; 8 nucleotides match TRBD2. This CDR3 region has 15 residues. The V and J ends lost 2 bases and 5 bases, in that order; junction bases with no gene match: 7. Germline values: CDR1 SGDLS, CDR2 YYNGEE.

This clonotype was detected a few times. The chain has TRBV6-6 and TRBJ1-5, with TRBD1 identical over 10 bases. The CDR3 has 15 residues. V lost 6 bases, J lost 1 base, and 3 bases stayed unmatched. Looked up from germline, CDR1 is MNHNY and CDR2 is SVGAGI (reference sequence). The CDR3 loop reads CASRRQGASNQPQHF. Here the CDR3 DNA reads TGTGCCAGCAGGAGACAGGGGGCGAGCAATCAGCCCCAGCATTTT.

The V gene is TRBV7-6, the J gene TRBJ2-7; TRBD2 matches at 7 bases. This CDR3 has 17 residues. Losses at the gene ends were 5 bases for V and 0 bases for J; bases not matched to a gene: 13. Germline CDR1 SGHVS, CDR2 FNYEAQ. This CDR3 reads CASSLIGGGANSYEQYF. In DNA form, the CDR3 reads TGTGCCAGCAGCCTCATTGGGGGAGGGGCCAACTCCTACGAGCAGTACTTC. The full variable domain, rest sourced from reference TRBV7-6 and TRBJ2-7, is GAGVSQSPRYKVTKRGQDVALRCDPISGHVSLYWYRQALGQGPEFLTYFNYEAQQDKSGLPNDRFSAERPEGSISTLTIQRTEQRDSAMYRCASSLIGGGANSYEQYFGPGTRLTVT.

The chain uses TRBV2 and TRBJ1-4; 7 bases map to TRBD1. Germline V gene sequence: CDR1 SNHLY, CDR2 FYNNEI. V was clipped by 7 bases and J by 8 bases; unmatched bases: 10. The CDR3 covers 14 residues. The CDR3 DNA reads as TGTGCCAGCACCATGACAGGGACACGCGAAAAACTGTTTTTT. Amino acid sequence: CASTMTGTREKLFF.

The gene calls are TRBV6-2 or TRBV6-3 and TRBJ1-6; D unresolved. The length of the CDR3 is 16 residues. The ends were cut back, 2 bases at V and 5 bases at J, with 13 bases in the middle. CDR1 is MNHEY, CDR2 SVGEGT, per germline. CDR3 protein: CASSYVGELNNSPLHF. In nucleotides, the CDR3 is TGTGCCAGCAGTTACGTGGGAGAACTGAATAATTCACCCCTCCACTTT.

This clonotype turned up a few times. V usage is TRBV28 and J usage is TRBJ2-7, with D perhaps TRBD1 (5 bases). The CDR3 spans 16 residues. CDR1 MDHEN and CDR2 SYDVKM come from the germline V gene. Between the trimmed V and J ends, which lost 5 bases and 11 bases, there was a span of 28 bases. The CDR3 is CASSKLQGLKGSEEYF. The CDR3 bases are TGTGCCAGCAGTAAGCTGCAGGGCTTAAAAGGGTCGGAAGAGTACTTC.

The chain uses TRBV5-1 and TRBJ2-5, with D perhaps TRBD2 (5 bases). From germline, CDR1 is SGHRS and CDR2 YFSETQ. This CDR3 contains 14 residues. The germline V and J ends were trimmed by 3 bases and 4 bases, with 13 bases remaining between them. The CDR3 DNA sequence: TGCGCCAGCAGCTCCCCGGACTTTCTAGAGACCCAGTACTTC. Translated, it gives CASSSPDFLETQYF.

The table lists this clonotype with a few counts. This chain links TRBV20-1 with TRBJ2-7, with 11 nucleotides matching TRBD1. Unmatched junction bases numbered 4, after V lost 6 bases and J lost 3 bases. In germline, CDR1 is DFQATT, CDR2 SNEGSKA (reference sequence). The CDR3 sequence is 13 residues long. In DNA, the CDR3 is TGCAGTGCCTGGACAGGGGGCCACTACGAGCAGTACGTC. Its protein is CSAWTGGHYEQYV.